One and the same sample provided the 15 T cell receptor beta chains below, sequenced in a study of blood T cell repertoires in COVID-19. The protocol was immunoSEQ multiplex PCR, while the TCRdb copy is restricted to in-frame clones and leaves out a portion. The table lists some 300,000 clones, nearly 90% of them singletons, with under 3% in the top ten. Sequencing was carried out using PBMCs or T cells enriched from blood (not recorded which). These receptors came from a woman in her fifties or sixties who had been exposed to COVID-19.

This chain links TRBV28 with TRBJ2-7; a weak D match, TRBD2 (6 bases). The CDR3 covers 15 residues. The V end lost 5 bases, the J end lost 2 bases, and 16 bases lay between the germline ends. Germline V gene data show CDR1 as MDHEN and CDR2 as SYDVKM. The CDR3 is CASSIPIAEAYEQYF. CDR3 in DNA: TGTGCCAGCAGTATCCCTATAGCGGAAGCCTACGAGCAGTACTTC.

This chain uses TRBV5-4 with TRBJ1-1; 9 positions agree with TRBD1. Looked up from germline, CDR1 is SGHNT and CDR2 is YYREEE (reference sequence). The CDR3 is made up of 17 amino acids. The V and J ends lost 0 bases and 1 base, in that order; junction bases with no gene match: 7. The CDR3, as DNA: TGTGCCAGCAGCTTGGATCGGGGACAGGGACCGAACACTGAAGCTTTCTTT. Its translation: CASSLDRGQGPNTEAFF.

The V call is TRBV7-8, the J call TRBJ2-7; the D gene is possibly TRBD1 (6 bases). Trimming left V 5 bases short and J 0 bases short, with 17 bases between. The CDR3 sequence is 16 residues long. CDR1 is SGHVS and CDR2 is FQNEAQ in the germline V gene. CDR3 sequence: CASSPTRDTYSYEQYF. The CDR3 region has the DNA TGTGCCAGCAGCCCGACCCGGGACACCTACTCCTACGAGCAGTACTTC.

In its sample, this clone was seen a few times. The genes are TRBV10-3 and TRBJ2-7, with D possibly TRBD1 on 6 matching bases. Germline V CDR1 and CDR2: ENHRY, SYGVKD. Between the trimmed V and J ends, which lost 6 bases and 3 bases, there was a span of 15 bases. The CDR3 spans 14 residues. DNA for the CDR3: TGTGCCATCAGCTGGAGCGGACAGATCTACGAGCAGTACTTC. This sequence encodes CAISWSGQIYEQYF.

V is TRBV5-6 and J is TRBJ2-5; TRBD2 might be the D (5 bases). Germline V lookup: CDR1 SGHDT, CDR2 YYEEEE. The CDR3 runs to 17 residues. Trimming stripped 3 bases from V and 1 base from J, with 19 bases between. CDR3 sequence reads: CASSWGPLASPQETQYF. The CDR3 nucleotides are TGTGCCAGCAGCTGGGGTCCCCTAGCATCACCCCAAGAGACCCAGTACTTC.

The chain links TRBV6-5 to TRBJ1-4; D may be TRBD1 (5 bases). Germline assignment: CDR1 MNHEY and CDR2 SVGAGI. The CDR3 has 15 amino acids. The ends were cut back, 6 bases at V and 2 bases at J, with 13 bases in the middle. CDR3 sequence reads: CASRIQGSTNEKLFF. The CDR3 coding sequence is TGTGCCAGCAGAATTCAGGGTTCGACTAATGAAAAACTGTTTTTT.

The V and J genes are TRBV5-1 and TRBJ2-7, with D maybe TRBD2 (5 bases). The CDR3 spans 13 residues. The germline V gene encodes CDR1 SGHRS and CDR2 YFSETQ. Trimming took 2 bases from V and 7 from J, leaving 13 bases between them. The CDR3 sequence: CASSFENSGEQYF. CDR3 DNA: TGCGCCAGCAGCTTCGAGAATTCGGGAGAGCAGTACTTC.

V is TRBV2 and J is TRBJ1-2; TRBD1 agrees at 8 bases. Germline V lookup: CDR1 SNHLY, CDR2 FYNNEI. V trimming: 6 bases; J trimming: 6 bases; junction bases outside the gene matches: 15. CDR3 length equals 16 residues. In DNA form, the CDR3 reads TGTGCCAGCAGCGAAAGACAGGGGTGGTTGGTTGATGGCTACACCTTC. Translation: CASSERQGWLVDGYTF.

This clone was recorded once. The rearrangement links TRBV27 to TRBJ2-7, with 10 bases identical to TRBD2. CDR1 MNHEY and CDR2 SMNVEV come from the germline V gene (reference sequence). This CDR3 contains 15 residues. V lost 2 bases to trimming and J lost 3 bases; unmatched junction nucleotides: 4. CDR3 DNA sequence: TGTGCCAGCAGTTTAGAGCGGGGGGGCCTCTACGAGCAGTACTTC. Amino acids: CASSLERGGLYEQYF.

The rearrangement joins TRBV5-1 to TRBJ1-1; D not certain. Germline V lookup: CDR1 SGHRS, CDR2 YFSETQ. Between the trimmed V and J ends, which lost 4 bases and 10 bases, there was a span of 20 bases. This CDR3 is 14 amino acids long. The CDR3 reads CASSPKPPSAGAFF. CDR3 DNA: TGCGCCAGCAGCCCCAAGCCCCCCAGCGCGGGAGCTTTCTTT. Variable domain in full (rest from reference TRBV5-1 and TRBJ1-1): KAGVTQTPRYLIKTRGQQVTLSCSPISGHRSVSWYQQTPGQGLQFLFEYFSETQRNKGNFPGRFSGRQFSNSRSEMNVSTLELGDSALYLCASSPKPPSAGAFFGQGTRLTVV.

This chain connects TRBV10-2 to TRBJ1-5, with D unclear. The CDR3 is 13 residues long. Trimming stripped 7 bases from V and 5 bases from J, with 12 bases between. The germline V gene encodes CDR1 WSHSY and CDR2 SAAADI. CDR3 protein: CASTRRGDQPQHF. CDR3 in DNA: TGCGCCAGCACAAGGCGGGGAGATCAGCCCCAGCATTTT.

The chain recombines TRBV9 with TRBJ2-7, with TRBD2 as a possible D gene (6 bases). The germline V and J ends were trimmed by 2 bases and 5 bases, with 20 bases remaining between them. Germline CDR1 and CDR2: SGDLS and YYNGEE. This CDR3 is 16 amino acids long. CDR3 residues: CASSVSSTGVSHEQYF. The CDR3 DNA sequence: TGTGCCAGCAGCGTTAGCTCGACGGGGGTATCCCACGAGCAGTACTTC.

The V call is TRBV11-1, the J call TRBJ1-4; 7 bases agree with TRBD1. Germline V gene lookup returns CDR1 SGHAT and CDR2 FQDESV (reference sequence). The CDR3 runs to 15 residues. The ends lost 6 bases at V and 6 bases at J; junction bases unmatched: 10. Here the CDR3 DNA reads TGTGCCAGCAGAAACTCCGGGACAGCGGATGAAAAACTGTTTTTT. The encoded protein is CASRNSGTADEKLFF.

The chain employs TRBV7-2 and TRBJ1-5; no reliable D call. CDR3 length: 13 residues. The germline V and J ends were trimmed by 0 bases and 3 bases, with 3 bases remaining between them. CDR1 SGHTA and CDR2 FQGNSA come from the germline V gene. In DNA, the CDR3 is TGTGCCAGCAGCTTAGCCTACAATCAGCCCCAGCATTTT. Protein product: CASSLAYNQPQHF.

The V call is TRBV7-8, the J call TRBJ1-2, with TRBD1 matching 7 bases. The CDR3 spans 15 residues. The V gene end was trimmed by 1 base and the J gene end by 4 bases; junction bases not matched to a gene: 6. Germline V gives CDR1 SGHVS, CDR2 FQNEAQ. As DNA, the CDR3 is TGTGCCAGCAGCTTAGAATTCGGGACAGCCTATGGCTACACCTTC. Translated: CASSLEFGTAYGYTF.